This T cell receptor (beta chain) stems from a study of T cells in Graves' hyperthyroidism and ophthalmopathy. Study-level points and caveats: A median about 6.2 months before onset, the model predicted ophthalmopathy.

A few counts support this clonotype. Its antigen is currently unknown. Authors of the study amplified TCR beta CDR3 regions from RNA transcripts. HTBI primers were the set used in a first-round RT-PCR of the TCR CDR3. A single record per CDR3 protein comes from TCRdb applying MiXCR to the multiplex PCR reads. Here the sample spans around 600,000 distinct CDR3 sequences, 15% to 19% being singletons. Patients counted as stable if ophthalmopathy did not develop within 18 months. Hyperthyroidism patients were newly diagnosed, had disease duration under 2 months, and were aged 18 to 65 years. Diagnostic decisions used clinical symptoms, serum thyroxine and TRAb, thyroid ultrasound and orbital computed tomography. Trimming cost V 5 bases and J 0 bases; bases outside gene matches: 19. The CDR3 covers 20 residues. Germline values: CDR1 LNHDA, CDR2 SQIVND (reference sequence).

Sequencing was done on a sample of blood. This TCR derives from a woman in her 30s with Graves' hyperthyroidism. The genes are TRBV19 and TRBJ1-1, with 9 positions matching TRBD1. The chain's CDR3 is CASSLPTLGQGLQMNTEAFF. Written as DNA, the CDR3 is TGTGCCAGTAGTCTTCCAACCCTGGGACAGGGACTTCAGATGAACACTGAAGCTTTCTTT. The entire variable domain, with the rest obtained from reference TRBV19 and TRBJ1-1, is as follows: DGGITQSPKYLFRKEGQNVTLSCEQNLNHDAMYWYRQDPGQGLRLIYYSQIVNDFQKGDIAEGYSVSREKKESFPLTVTSAQKNPTAFYLCASSLPTLGQGLQMNTEAFFGQGTRLTVV.